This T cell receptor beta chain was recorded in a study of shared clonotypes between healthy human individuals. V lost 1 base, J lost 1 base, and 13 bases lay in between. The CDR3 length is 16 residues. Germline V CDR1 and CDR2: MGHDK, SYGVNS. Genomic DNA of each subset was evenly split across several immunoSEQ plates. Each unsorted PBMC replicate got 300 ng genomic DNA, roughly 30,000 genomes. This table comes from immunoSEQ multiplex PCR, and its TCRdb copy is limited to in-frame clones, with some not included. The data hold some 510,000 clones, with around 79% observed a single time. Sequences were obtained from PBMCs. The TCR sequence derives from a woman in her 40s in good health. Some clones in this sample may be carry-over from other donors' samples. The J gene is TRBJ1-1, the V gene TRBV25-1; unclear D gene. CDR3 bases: TGTGCCAGCAGTGAATTCTCGGCAGTCAGGAACACTGAAGCTTTCTTT. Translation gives CASSEFSAVRNTEAFF.